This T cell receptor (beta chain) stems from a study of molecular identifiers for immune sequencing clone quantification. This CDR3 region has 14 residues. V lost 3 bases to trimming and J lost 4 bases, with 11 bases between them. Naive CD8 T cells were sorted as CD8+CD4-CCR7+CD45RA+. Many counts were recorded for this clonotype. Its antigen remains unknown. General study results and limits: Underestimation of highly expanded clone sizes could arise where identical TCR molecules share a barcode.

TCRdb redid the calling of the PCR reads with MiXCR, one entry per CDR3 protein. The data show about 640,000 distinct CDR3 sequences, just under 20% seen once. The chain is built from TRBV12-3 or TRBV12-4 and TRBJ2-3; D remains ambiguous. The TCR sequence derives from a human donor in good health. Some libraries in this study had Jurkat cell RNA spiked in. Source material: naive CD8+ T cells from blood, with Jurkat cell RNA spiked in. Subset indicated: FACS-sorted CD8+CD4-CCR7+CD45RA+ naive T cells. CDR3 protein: CASSFAAGSDTQYF. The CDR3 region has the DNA TGTGCCAGCAGTTTTGCCGCCGGCTCAGATACGCAGTATTTT.